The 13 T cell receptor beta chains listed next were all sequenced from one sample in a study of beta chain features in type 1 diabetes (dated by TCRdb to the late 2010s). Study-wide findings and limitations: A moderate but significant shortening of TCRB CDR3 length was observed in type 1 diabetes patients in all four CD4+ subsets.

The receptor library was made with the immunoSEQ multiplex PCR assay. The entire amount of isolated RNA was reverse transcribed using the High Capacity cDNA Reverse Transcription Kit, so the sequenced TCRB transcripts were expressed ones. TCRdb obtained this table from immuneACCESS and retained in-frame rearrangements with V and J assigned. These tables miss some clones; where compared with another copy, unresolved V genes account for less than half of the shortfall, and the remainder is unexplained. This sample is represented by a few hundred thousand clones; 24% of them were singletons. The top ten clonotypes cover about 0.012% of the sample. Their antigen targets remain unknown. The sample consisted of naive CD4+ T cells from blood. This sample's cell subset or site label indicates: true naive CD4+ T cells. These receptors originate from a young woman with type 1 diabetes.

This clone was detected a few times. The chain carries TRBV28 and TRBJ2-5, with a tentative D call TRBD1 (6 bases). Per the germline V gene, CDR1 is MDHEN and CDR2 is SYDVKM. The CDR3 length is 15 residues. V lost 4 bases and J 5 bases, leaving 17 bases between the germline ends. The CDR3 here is CASSWLAVRGETQYF. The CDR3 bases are TGTGCCAGCAGTTGGTTGGCGGTTAGGGGGGAGACCCAGTACTTC.

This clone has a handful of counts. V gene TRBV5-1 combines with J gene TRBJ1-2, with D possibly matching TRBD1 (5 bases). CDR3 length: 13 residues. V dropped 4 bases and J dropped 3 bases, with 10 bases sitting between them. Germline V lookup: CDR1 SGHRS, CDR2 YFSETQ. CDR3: CASSGSGDYGYTF. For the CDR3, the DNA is TGCGCCAGCAGCGGCTCGGGGGACTATGGCTACACCTTC.

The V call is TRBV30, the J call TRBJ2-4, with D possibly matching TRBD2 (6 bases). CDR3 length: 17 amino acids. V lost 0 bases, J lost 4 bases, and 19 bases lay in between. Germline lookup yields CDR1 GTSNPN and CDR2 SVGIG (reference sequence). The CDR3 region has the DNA TGTGCCTGGAGTGTACCCTTGCGAGAGGGGACTAAAAACATTCAGTACTTC. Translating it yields CAWSVPLREGTKNIQYF.

The CDR3 loop reads CASSLTANTEAFF. DNA for the CDR3: TGTGCCAGCAGCTTAACAGCGAACACTGAAGCTTTCTTT. The J gene is TRBJ1-1, the V gene TRBV7-8, with D hard to call. This CDR3 has 13 amino acids. CDR1 is SGHVS, CDR2 FQNEAQ, per germline. Trimming removed 2 bases from V and 1 base from J, with 5 bases in between.

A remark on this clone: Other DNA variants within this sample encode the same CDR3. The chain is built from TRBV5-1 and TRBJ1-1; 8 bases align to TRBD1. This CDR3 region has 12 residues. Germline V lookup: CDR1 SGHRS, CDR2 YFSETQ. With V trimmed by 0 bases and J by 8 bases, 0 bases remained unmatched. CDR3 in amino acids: CASSLGTGEAFF. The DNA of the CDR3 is TGCGCCAGCAGCTTGGGGACAGGGGAAGCTTTCTTT.

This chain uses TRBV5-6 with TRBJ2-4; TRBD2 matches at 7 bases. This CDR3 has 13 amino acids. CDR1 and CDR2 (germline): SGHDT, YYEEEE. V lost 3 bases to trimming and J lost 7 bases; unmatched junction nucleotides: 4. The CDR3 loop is CASSSGRLNIQYF. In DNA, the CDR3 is TGTGCCAGCAGCTCCGGGAGGCTCAACATTCAGTACTTC.

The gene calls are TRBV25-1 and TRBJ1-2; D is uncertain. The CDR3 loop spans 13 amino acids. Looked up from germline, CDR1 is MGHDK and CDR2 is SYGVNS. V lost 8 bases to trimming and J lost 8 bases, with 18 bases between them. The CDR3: CASSTRPGRGYTF. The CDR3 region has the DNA TGTGCCAGCTCCACCCGACCCGGGAGAGGCTACACCTTC.

The CDR3 sequence: CASSEDSYQETQYF. The CDR3 nucleotides are TGTGCCAGCAGCGAGGACAGTTATCAAGAGACCCAGTACTTC. V usage is TRBV5-4 and J usage is TRBJ2-5; D may be TRBD1 (6 bases). V gave up 4 bases and J gave up 2 bases, with 12 bases separating them. The CDR3 contains 14 residues. Germline V lookup: CDR1 SGHNT, CDR2 YYREEE (reference sequence).

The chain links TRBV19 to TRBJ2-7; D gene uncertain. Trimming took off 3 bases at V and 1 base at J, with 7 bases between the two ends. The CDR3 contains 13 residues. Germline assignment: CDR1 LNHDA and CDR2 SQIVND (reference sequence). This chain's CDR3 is CASSIVLSYEQYF. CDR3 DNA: TGTGCCAGTAGTATCGTCCTTTCCTACGAGCAGTACTTC.

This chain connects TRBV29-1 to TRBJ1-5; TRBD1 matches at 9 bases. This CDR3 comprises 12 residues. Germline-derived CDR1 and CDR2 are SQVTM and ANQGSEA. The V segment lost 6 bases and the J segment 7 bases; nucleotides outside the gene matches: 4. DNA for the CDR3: TGCAGCGTAGGACAGGGGTACCAGCCCCAGCATTTT. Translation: CSVGQGYQPQHF.

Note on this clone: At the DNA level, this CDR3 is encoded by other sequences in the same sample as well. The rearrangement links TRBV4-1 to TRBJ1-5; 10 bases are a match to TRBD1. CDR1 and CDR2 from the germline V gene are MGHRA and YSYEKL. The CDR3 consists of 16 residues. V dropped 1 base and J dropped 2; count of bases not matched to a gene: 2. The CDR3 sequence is CASSQAGTGGNQPQHF. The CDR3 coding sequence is TGCGCCAGCAGCCAAGCGGGGACAGGGGGCAATCAGCCCCAGCATTTT.

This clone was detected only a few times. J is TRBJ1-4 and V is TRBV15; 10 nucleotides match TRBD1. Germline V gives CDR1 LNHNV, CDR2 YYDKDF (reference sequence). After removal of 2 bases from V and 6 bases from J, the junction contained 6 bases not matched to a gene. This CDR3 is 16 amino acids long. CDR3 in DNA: TGTGCCACCAGCAGACGCACCGGGACAGGGGATGAAAAACTGTTTTTT. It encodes CATSRRTGTGDEKLFF. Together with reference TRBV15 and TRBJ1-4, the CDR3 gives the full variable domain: DAMVIQNPRYQVTQFGKPVTLSCSQTLNHNVMYWYQQKSSQAPKLLFHYYDKDFNNEADTPDNFQSRRPNTSFCFLDIRSPGLGDTAMYLCATSRRTGTGDEKLFFGSGTQLSVL.

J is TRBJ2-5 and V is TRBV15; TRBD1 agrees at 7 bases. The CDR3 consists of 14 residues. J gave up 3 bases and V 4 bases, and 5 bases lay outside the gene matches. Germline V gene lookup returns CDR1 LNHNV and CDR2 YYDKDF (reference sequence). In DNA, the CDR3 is TGTGCCACCAGCACGAGACAGGGCAAAGAGACCCAGTACTTC. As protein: CATSTRQGKETQYF. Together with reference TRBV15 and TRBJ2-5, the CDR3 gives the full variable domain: DAMVIQNPRYQVTQFGKPVTLSCSQTLNHNVMYWYQQKSSQAPKLLFHYYDKDFNNEADTPDNFQSRRPNTSFCFLDIRSPGLGDTAMYLCATSTRQGKETQYFGPGTRLLVL.